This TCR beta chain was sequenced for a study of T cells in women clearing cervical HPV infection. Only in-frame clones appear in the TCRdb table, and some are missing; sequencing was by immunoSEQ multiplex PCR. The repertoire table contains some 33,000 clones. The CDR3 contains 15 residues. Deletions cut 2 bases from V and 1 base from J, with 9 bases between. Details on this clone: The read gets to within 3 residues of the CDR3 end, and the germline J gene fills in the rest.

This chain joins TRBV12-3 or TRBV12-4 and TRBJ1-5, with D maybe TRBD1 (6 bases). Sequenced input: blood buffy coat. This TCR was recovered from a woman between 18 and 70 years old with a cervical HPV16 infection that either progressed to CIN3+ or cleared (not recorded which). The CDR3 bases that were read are TGTGCCAGCAGTTTAAAGGGGGGGAGCAATCAGCCC. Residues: CASSLKGGSNQP. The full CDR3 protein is CASSLKGGSNQPQHF.